This TCR beta chain comes out of a study of regulatory T cells in long-lasting Graves disease. Study-wide background: Freshly diagnosed Graves' patients had used antithyroid drugs for under 3 months. Study-level findings and limits: Persistent patients had a count of shared public clonotypes (under 3,000) that exceeded that of new patients (almost 1,000).

The time point was: newly diagnosed GD, antithyroid drugs for less than 3 months. Isolated PBMC RNA provided the starting material for the TCR library. It was American Thyroid Association guidelines that determined Graves' disease diagnosis. Libraries of TCR beta came from iRepertoire HTBI primers plus Arm-PCR of CDR3 regions. TCRdb reprocessed the multiplex PCR reads with MiXCR, giving one entry per CDR3 protein. This table holds under 400,000 distinct CDR3 sequences, approximately 15% found once. At least ten counts were recorded for this clonotype. What it binds is not known. These data also formed part of another study, on T cells in Graves' hyperthyroidism and ophthalmopathy.

The sample here was peripheral blood mononuclear cells (PBMCs), taken at new diagnosis, from a patient treated with antithyroid drugs. The TCR sequence derives from a man in his forties or fifties with Graves disease.

CDR3 bases: TGTGCCAGCAGCTTAACGTCGGCATCCGGGGAGCTGTTTTTT. It codes for CASSLTSASGELFF. The chain carries TRBV7-3 and TRBJ2-2; D gene uncertain. V gave up 0 bases and J gave up 6 bases, with 8 bases separating them. Per the germline V gene, CDR1 is SGHTA and CDR2 is FQGTGA. This CDR3 is built from 14 residues.